The 11 T cell receptor beta chains given below trace back to one sample, sequenced in a study of T cells expressing NK-cell markers. From its re-call of the 5' RACE reads, TCRdb lists each CDR3 protein once, without DNA. The listing records 400,000 to 450,000 distinct CDR3 sequences. The sample taken for sequencing was blood T cells: a sorted CD56 or NKG2C T cell subset, CD4+ or CD8+ T cells, or bulk PBMC T cells (not recorded which). All receptors derive from a woman between 18 and 70 years old in good health.

V and J are TRBV19 and TRBJ1-1. The CDR3 totals 13 residues. Per the germline V gene, CDR1 is LNHDA and CDR2 is SQIVND (reference sequence). The CDR3 protein is CASSWLLNTEAFF.

The V and J genes are TRBV19 and TRBJ2-3; the TRBD2 assignment by TCRdb is unverifiable without DNA. The CDR3 has 14 amino acids. Germline CDR1 and CDR2: LNHDA and SQIVND (reference sequence). CDR3 loop: CASSSSASTDTQYF.

The J gene is TRBJ2-1, the V gene TRBV7-2; TCRdb designates TRBD1, a call that cannot be tested without DNA. The CDR3 extends over 12 amino acids. Germline CDR1 SGHTA, CDR2 FQGNSA. The CDR3: CTSSPQGNEQFF.

The chain links TRBV5-1 to TRBJ2-2; TCRdb's D gene call, TRBD1, goes unchecked for lack of DNA. The CDR3 consists of 14 residues. Germline lookup yields CDR1 SGHRS and CDR2 YFSETQ. The CDR3 loop reads CASSFPTGTGELFF.

The chain combines TRBV4-3 with TRBJ2-1; the TCRdb D gene call, TRBD2, has no DNA to confirm it. The germline CDR1 and CDR2 sequences are LGHNA and YSLEER. CDR3 size: 15 residues. CDR3 sequence reads: CASSQGGTSVGEQFF.

The genes are TRBV4-3 and TRBJ2-1. The CDR3 contains 16 residues. CDR1 and CDR2 (germline): LGHNA, YSLEER. The CDR3 region is CASSQDRGLAGAEQFF.

The V and J genes are TRBV20-1 and TRBJ1-2. CDR1 is DFQATT, CDR2 SNEGSKA, per germline (reference sequence). This CDR3 contains 13 residues. CDR3 amino acids: CSARDKRGNGYTF.

The V gene is TRBV2, the J gene TRBJ2-1; TCRdb gives TRBD2 as the D gene, but with no DNA this cannot be confirmed. The CDR3 runs 15 residues. Germline CDR1 is SNHLY and CDR2 is FYNNEI. The CDR3 sequence: CASSETSGRDNEQFF.

The chain carries TRBV4-3 and TRBJ2-2; TCRdb gives TRBD1 as the D gene, but with no DNA this cannot be confirmed. The germline gives CDR1 LGHNA, CDR2 YSLEER. The CDR3 runs 17 residues. This CDR3 reads CASSRGLGTTNTGELFF.

The J gene is TRBJ2-1, the V gene TRBV6-2 or TRBV6-3. This CDR3 has 13 amino acids. Germline lookup yields CDR1 MNHEY and CDR2 SVGEGT. The CDR3 loop is CASSSLFNNEQFF.

This sequence joins TRBV19 and TRBJ1-5; TCRdb's D call, TRBD1, is unchecked because there is no DNA. CDR3 length equals 14 residues. Germline values: CDR1 LNHDA, CDR2 SQIVND (reference sequence). CDR3 amino acids: CASSSRGGNQPQHF.